This T cell receptor beta chain was found in a study of shared clonotypes between healthy human individuals. The V and J ends lost 0 bases and 11 bases respectively, with 10 bases between them. The CDR3 has 12 amino acids. Per the germline V gene, CDR1 is MNHNY and CDR2 is SVGAGI (reference sequence). The naive CD8 fraction comprised CD45RO-negative cells positively selected for CCR7 and excluded terminally differentiated effector memory CD45RA+ cells. Nashville, Tennessee was home to all donors, who were Caucasian adults. Concerning this clone: The target antigen is unknown.

Study observations and caveats: How much donors shared clonotypes was expected to be affected by sequencing depth. The study found lower generation probabilities in non-shared clonotypes than in those shared by all four donors.

Using immunoSEQ multiplex PCR, the repertoire was profiled, and TCRdb retains in-frame clones only, with some absent. This sample yields under 700,000 clones, of which 85% to 95% are seen a single time; around 0.11% belongs to the top ten. The TCR sequence derives from a woman in her 30s in good health. The chain couples TRBV6-6 to TRBJ1-1; D ambiguous. Sequenced material: naive CD8+ T cells sorted from blood. CDR3 in amino acids: CASSYSMEGAFF. For the CDR3, the DNA is TGTGCCAGCAGTTACTCGATGGAAGGGGCTTTCTTT.